A selection of T cell receptor beta chains follows, all from one sample in a study of blood T cell repertoires in COVID-19. Here immunoSEQ multiplex PCR was the method, and the copy in TCRdb shows in-frame clones only, minus some. The table includes approximately 180,000 clones, roughly 86% detected once. The sample comprised peripheral blood. The receptors derive from a woman in her 50s with acute or convalescent COVID-19. Each CDR3 is given with its conserved first and last residue. The order of the fields is D gene, clone size, V gene, CDR3 length, J gene, CDR3 DNA, CDR3 protein. The D gene is left open where the match is weak. Clone size is stated in some rows and not others, as once, few, many or a class when expanded.

>NA|NA|TRBV7-2|14|TRBJ1-2
TGTGCCAGCAGCTCCCAATCCGGGATCGGGGGCTACACCTTC
CASSSQSGIGGYTF
>TRBD2|once|TRBV2|13|TRBJ2-5
TGTGCCAGCAGTGACGGACTAGCTATGACCCAGTACTTC
CASSDGLAMTQYF
>TRBD1|NA|TRBV11-1|13|TRBJ2-7
TGTGCCAGCAGCTCCCAGGGGGCGGGAGAGCAGTACTTC
CASSSQGAGEQYF
>TRBD2|NA|TRBV6-5|15|TRBJ2-3
TGTGCCAGCAGTAGAGGACTAGCGGGGGCGGATACGCAGTATTTT
CASSRGLAGADTQYF
>TRBD2|NA|TRBV9|20|TRBJ2-1
TGTGCCAGCGGTCGGACTAGCGGGGGGTCTTTTAGAGGGAGTGGCGATGAGCAGTTCTTC
CASGRTSGGSFRGSGDEQFF
>NA|NA|TRBV27|11|TRBJ2-5
TGTGCCAGCGGGCTCGTGGGGACCCAGTACTTC
CASGLVGTQYF
>TRBD1|NA|TRBV29-1|14|TRBJ1-1
TGCAGCGTTGAGGGGGACAGGGTGGACACTGAAGCTTTCTTT
CSVEGDRVDTEAFF
>NA|once|TRBV29-1|13|TRBJ2-2
TGCAGCGTTGAACCGGGTCGGACCGGGGAGCTGTTTTTT
CSVEPGRTGELFF
>TRBD1|NA|TRBV7-8|17|TRBJ1-5
TGTGCCAGCAGCATGATAGGGGACAGTCGTAGCAATCAGCCCCAGCATTTT
CASSMIGDSRSNQPQHF
>NA|NA|TRBV7-2|14|TRBJ1-6
TGTGCCAGCAGAGTGAGCTCCTATAATTCACCCCTCCACTTT
CASRVSSYNSPLHF
>NA|NA|TRBV20-1|13|TRBJ1-2
TGCAGTGCTAGTACAGGATACTTCTATGGCTACACCTTC
CSASTGYFYGYTF
>TRBD1|NA|TRBV19|16|TRBJ1-5
TGTGCCAGTAGCGTTTTTATTGGACAGGGGCATCAGCCCCAGCATTTT
CASSVFIGQGHQPQHF
>TRBD2|once|TRBV5-4|13|TRBJ2-5
TGTGCCAGCAGCTTAGGCGGGGGAGAGACCCAGTACTTC
CASSLGGGETQYF
>NA|NA|TRBV29-1|11|TRBJ1-3
TGCAGCGGAAGACTCGGGAACACCATATATTTT
CSGRLGNTIYF
>TRBD1|NA|TRBV5-1|15|TRBJ2-7
TGCGCCAGCAGCTTGGCCGACAGGGAAAGGGACGAGCAGTACTTC
CASSLADRERDEQYF
>NA|NA|TRBV7-8|18|TRBJ2-2
TGTGCCAGCAGCTTAGGATTTTTCACGGACAGCAAGACCGGGGAGCTGTTTTTT
CASSLGFFTDSKTGELFF
>NA|NA|TRBV5-1|14|TRBJ1-2
TGCGCCAGCAGCTTGAGCGGGTCCTTCTATGGCTACACCTTC
CASSLSGSFYGYTF
>NA|NA|TRBV20-1|11|TRBJ2-3
TGCAGTGCTAGCACTACTGATACGCAGTATTTT
CSASTTDTQYF
>NA|NA|TRBV18|15|TRBJ2-1
TGTGCCAGCTCACCAAATTTAGCGGAAATAAATGAGCAGTTCTTC
CASSPNLAEINEQFF
>TRBD1|NA|TRBV11-3|17|TRBJ1-1
TGTGCCAGCAGCTTAGAAGCTGGGGACAGGGGGTGGAGTGTGGCTTTCTTT
CASSLEAGDRGWSVAFF
>TRBD2|NA|TRBV15|16|TRBJ2-2
TGTGCCACCGGGCTGGGGACTAGCGTCAGTACCGGGGAGCTGTTTTTT
CATGLGTSVSTGELFF
>NA|NA|TRBV18|14|TRBJ2-2
TGTGCCAGCTCACCACCGTCCTACACCGGGGAGCTGTTTTTT
CASSPPSYTGELFF
>NA|NA|TRBV7-5|17|TRBJ1-2
TGTGTCAGAAGTGTGAGGACAGGGAGCCCCCGGGGCTATGGCTACACCTTC
CVRSVRTGSPRGYGYTF
>NA|NA|TRBV4-1|13|TRBJ1-5
TGCGCCAGCAGCCAAGCGGGTGATCAGCCCCAGCATTTT
CASSQAGDQPQHF
>NA|NA|TRBV14|15|TRBJ2-2
TGTGCCAGCAGCCCTGTGGGGGGGCTGGACGGGGAGCTGTTTTTT
CASSPVGGLDGELFF
>NA|NA|TRBV30|12|TRBJ1-1
TGTGCCTGGAGTCGGGTCAGCACTGAAGCTTTCTTT
CAWSRVSTEAFF
>NA|NA|TRBV7-5|15|TRBJ2-1
TGTGTCAGAAGCTTAGAAGCTAGCGGGATTAAGGAGCAGTTCTTC
CVRSLEASGIKEQFF
>NA|NA|TRBV24-1|14|TRBJ1-1
TGTGCCACCAGTGACCCTGACAGGCCCTGGGGAGCTTTCTTT
CATSDPDRPWGAFF
>NA|NA|TRBV29-1|12|TRBJ1-2
TGCAGCGTTGATTTTCCCTTTGATGGCTACACCTTC
CSVDFPFDGYTF
>NA|NA|TRBV4-1|15|TRBJ2-7
TGCGCCAGCAGCCAAGATGTGCAGGGTAATTACGAGCAGTACTTC
CASSQDVQGNYEQYF
>NA|NA|TRBV7-9|17|TRBJ1-2
TGTGCCAGCAGTCCAGATGGCGGGCAGTCCCTCGTCTATGGCTACACCTTC
CASSPDGGQSLVYGYTF
>NA|NA|TRBV12-3/TRBV12-4|12|TRBJ2-1
TGTGCCAGCAGTTTGGACAACAATGAGCAGTTCTTC
CASSLDNNEQFF
>NA|NA|TRBV11-3|13|TRBJ1-2
TGTGCCAGCAGGTCAACGAGTGACTATGGCTACACCTTC
CASRSTSDYGYTF
>TRBD1|NA|TRBV5-1|14|TRBJ1-1
TGCGCCAGCAGAACAGGGGCGATAAACACTGAAGCTTTCTTT
CASRTGAINTEAFF
>NA|NA|TRBV3-1/TRBV3-2|13|TRBJ2-7
TGTGCCAGCAGCCGGACGGGGACTCGGGAGCAGTACTTC
CASSRTGTREQYF
>TRBD1|NA|TRBV18|15|TRBJ1-3
TGTGCCAGCTCACTCCGGGACAGGGGTGGAAACACCATATATTTT
CASSLRDRGGNTIYF
>NA|NA|TRBV12-3/TRBV12-4|13|TRBJ1-3
TGTGCCAGCAGAACAAGCTCTGGAAACACCATATATTTT
CASRTSSGNTIYF
>TRBD1|NA|TRBV9|16|TRBJ1-3
TGTGCCAGCAGCCCGGGACAGGGGGCCACTGGAAACACCATATATTTT
CASSPGQGATGNTIYF
>NA|few|TRBV6-2/TRBV6-3|17|TRBJ2-3
TGTGCCAGCAGTTACCCCTGGGGGGGCCTTGCCACAGATACGCAGTATTTT
CASSYPWGGLATDTQYF
>NA|NA|TRBV6-1|13|TRBJ2-1
TGTGCCAGCAGTGAAGGGACAATCGGTGAGCAGTTCTTC
CASSEGTIGEQFF
>TRBD2|NA|TRBV11-1|15|TRBJ2-3
TGTGCCAGCAGCCCCCGGCGGGGGGGCCCAGATACGCAGTATTTT
CASSPRRGGPDTQYF
>NA|once|TRBV6-5|14|TRBJ1-1
TGTGCCTCCAGGGGCGCAAGATTGAACACTGAAGCTTTCTTT
CASRGARLNTEAFF
>NA|NA|TRBV7-6|13|TRBJ1-5
TGTGCCAGCAGCCAGTCGGGGGAACAGCCCCAGCATTTT
CASSQSGEQPQHF
>TRBD1|NA|TRBV7-8|15|TRBJ1-1
TGTGCCAGCAGCGCAACCGGGACAGGGGACACTGAAGCTTTCTTT
CASSATGTGDTEAFF
>TRBD2|NA|TRBV7-2|18|TRBJ2-3
TGTGCCAGCAGCTTCGGCTTAGCGGGACCCTACAAGGCAGATACGCAGTATTTT
CASSFGLAGPYKADTQYF
>NA|NA|TRBV5-5|16|TRBJ1-3
TGTGCCAGCAGCTTGGGAGGTCCACTGTTTAGAAACACCATATATTTT
CASSLGGPLFRNTIYF
>NA|once|TRBV29-1|15|TRBJ2-3
TGCAGCGTTGAAAGGGGTTTTGGTAACACAGATACGCAGTATTTT
CSVERGFGNTDTQYF
>NA|NA|TRBV13|13|TRBJ2-7
TGTGCCAGCAGCTTAGGGGTCCTAGGAGAGCAGTACTTC
CASSLGVLGEQYF
>NA|once|TRBV18|14|TRBJ1-1
TGTGCCAGCTCAGACCTAGGACAGTTCACTGAAGCTTTCTTT
CASSDLGQFTEAFF
>TRBD1|NA|TRBV16|15|TRBJ1-5
TGTGCCAGCAGCCAGGACAGGGCGGACAATCAGCCCCAGCATTTT
CASSQDRADNQPQHF
>TRBD1|few|TRBV10-3|15|TRBJ2-5
TGTGCCATCAGTGCTTCCGGGACAGGGGGAGAGACCCAGTACTTC
CAISASGTGGETQYF
>TRBD2|once|TRBV5-1|17|TRBJ2-7
TGCGCCAGCAGCTCCGGGACTAGCGGGATCCTCACCTACGAGCAGTACTTC
CASSSGTSGILTYEQYF
>NA|NA|TRBV5-4|11|TRBJ1-1
TGTGCCAGCCGGGGGAACACTGAAGCTTTCTTT
CASRGNTEAFF